This T cell receptor beta chain was captured in a study of T cell responses to AZD1222 COVID-19 vaccine (dated by TCRdb to the early 2020s). Study-level background: AZD1222 recipients with second doses at about 4 weeks or about 12 weeks were pooled, because spike-specific TCR depth and breadth did not differ between schedules. Trial participants were enrolled by age into 18-55, 56-69 and 70-plus year subgroups, with approximately 150, 28 and 58 TCR-sequenced participants respectively. TCR sequencing covered fewer than 250 trial participants: 200 to 220 given two doses of AZD1222 and 26 given two doses of MenACWY control vaccine.

The CDR3 regions of human TCRbeta chains were analyzed by immunosequencing. As for the original processing: Repertoire TCRs were checked for matches against a reference library of SARS-CoV-2-specific TCRs that had been generated using the MIRA antigen-specificity platform. Breadth was defined as the fraction of unique TCRs that were SARS-CoV-2-associated, and depth was defined as the fraction of total T cells that were SARS-CoV-2-associated. Using the MIRA data, each spike-specific TCR was assigned both to the spike region to which the TCR was reactive and to a CD4 or CD8 class. Log10-transformed breadth and depth values were compared by one-way ANOVA with Sidak's multiple comparisons tests. The clones in this table, taken by TCRdb from immuneACCESS, are in-frame only. Not every clone is retained; where verified, under half of the shortfall comes from an unresolved V gene, and the cause of the rest is unknown. That table gives V, J and clone size, and the DNA gave D and trimming. Here the sample has some 130,000 clones; approximately 83% occur a single time. In total, the top ten clones hold 7.5% to 8.5% of the sample.

In the germline V gene, CDR1 corresponds to MNHEY and CDR2 to SVGAGI. Counted from cysteine to phenylalanine, this CDR3 has 14 amino acids. The read is trimmed to its CDR3 DNA, 42 bases read in frame from base 1. V is cut by 3 bases and J by 1 base, and the space between the germline ends is 6 bases. What the work shows at the level of the full study, not this receptor alone: Because no day 14 peak-response samples were available, repertoires were characterized only after the peak T cell response. Only five or six AZD1222 recipients were SARS-CoV-2 seropositive at baseline, limiting conclusions about previously exposed vaccinees. Participants were mostly white British, with more females than males. The authors suggested clonal diversity may have been underestimated. In the small 56-69-year group, the increase in depth fell short of significance, most likely because of low power. Vaccine-associated CD4 TCRs spanned the whole spike protein, with dominant responses in regions 160-218 and 743-854. Reportedly, almost half of the unique spike-specific TCRs recognized epitopes lying outside the regions that are mutated in the B.1.351 and B.1.1.7 variants. After two AZD1222 doses, spike-specific TCR breadth and depth were significantly higher than at day 0 and than in MenACWY recipients.

Concerning this clone: Its antigen remains unidentified. No base quality information exists; no much larger clone differs at one position. This same CDR3 is encoded by further DNA sequences in the sample.

Read against the paper, the sample's time point label means: baseline before first vaccination. Vaccinee samples came from UK trials COV001 and COV002, including a single-blind randomized controlled phase 2/3 trial of AZD1222 (ChAdOx1 nCoV-19) in healthy adults. For TCRbeta chain sequencing, PBMC samples from trial participants were taken at day 0 and at day 28 after the second dose. Recombination connected TRBV6-5 to TRBJ2-2; possibly the D gene is TRBD1, per 5 matching bases. This TCR came from an adult in good health. Sequenced here: peripheral blood, sampled on day 0 of AZD1222 vaccination. The CDR3 amino acid sequence is: CASSYTGNTGELFF. The nucleotide sequence reads TGTGCCAGCAGTTATACAGGGAACACCGGGGAGCTGTTTTTT.